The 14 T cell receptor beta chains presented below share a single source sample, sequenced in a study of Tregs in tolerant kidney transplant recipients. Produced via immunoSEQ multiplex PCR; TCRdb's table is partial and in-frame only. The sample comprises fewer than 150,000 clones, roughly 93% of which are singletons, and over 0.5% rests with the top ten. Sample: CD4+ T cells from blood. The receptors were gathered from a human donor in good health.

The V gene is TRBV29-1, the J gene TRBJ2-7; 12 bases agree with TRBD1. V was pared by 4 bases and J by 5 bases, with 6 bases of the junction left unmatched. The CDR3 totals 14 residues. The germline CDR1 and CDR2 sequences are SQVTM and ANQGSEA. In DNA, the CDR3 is TGCAGCGTTGCCGGGACAGGGGGCTTTGACGAGCAGTACTTC. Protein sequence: CSVAGTGGFDEQYF.

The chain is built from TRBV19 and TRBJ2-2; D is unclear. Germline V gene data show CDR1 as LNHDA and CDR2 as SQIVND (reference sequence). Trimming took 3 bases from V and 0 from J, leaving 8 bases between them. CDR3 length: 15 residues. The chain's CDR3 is CASSIGPTNTGELFF. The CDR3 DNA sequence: TGTGCCAGTAGTATTGGGCCGACGAACACCGGGGAGCTGTTTTTT.

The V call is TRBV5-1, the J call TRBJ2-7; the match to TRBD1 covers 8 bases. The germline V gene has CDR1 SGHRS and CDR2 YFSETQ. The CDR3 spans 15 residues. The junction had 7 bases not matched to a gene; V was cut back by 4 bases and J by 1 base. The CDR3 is CASSPDGTGSYEQYF. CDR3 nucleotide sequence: TGCGCCAGCAGCCCGGATGGGACAGGATCCTACGAGCAGTACTTC.

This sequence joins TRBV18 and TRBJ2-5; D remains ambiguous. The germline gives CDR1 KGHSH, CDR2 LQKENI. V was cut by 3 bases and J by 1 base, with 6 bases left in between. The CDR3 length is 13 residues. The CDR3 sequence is CASSPGSQETQYF. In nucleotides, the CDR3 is TGTGCCAGCTCACCCGGCAGCCAAGAGACCCAGTACTTC.

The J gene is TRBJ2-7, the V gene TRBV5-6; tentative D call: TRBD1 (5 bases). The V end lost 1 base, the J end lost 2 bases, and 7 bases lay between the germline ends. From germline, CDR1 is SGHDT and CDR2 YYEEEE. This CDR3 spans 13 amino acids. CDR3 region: CASSLTGAYEQYF. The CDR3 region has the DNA TGTGCCAGCAGCTTGACAGGAGCCTACGAGCAGTACTTC.

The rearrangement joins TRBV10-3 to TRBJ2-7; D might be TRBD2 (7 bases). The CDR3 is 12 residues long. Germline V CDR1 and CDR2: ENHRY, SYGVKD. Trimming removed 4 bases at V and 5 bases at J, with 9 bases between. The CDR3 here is CAISAGGDEQYF. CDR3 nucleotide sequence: TGTGCCATCAGTGCGGGGGGCGACGAGCAGTACTTC.

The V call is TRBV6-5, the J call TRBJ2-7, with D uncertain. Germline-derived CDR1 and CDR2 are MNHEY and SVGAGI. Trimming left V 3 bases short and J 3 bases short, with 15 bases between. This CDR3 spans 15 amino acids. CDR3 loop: CASSYPDRAIYEQYF. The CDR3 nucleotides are TGTGCCAGCAGTTATCCTGACCGAGCTATCTACGAGCAGTACTTC.

The CDR3 reads CASSQRGWTEAFF. The DNA for the CDR3 is TGTGCCAGCAGCCAACGAGGGTGGACTGAAGCTTTCTTT. The genes are TRBV14 and TRBJ1-1; D gene ambiguous. Germline V CDR1 and CDR2: SGHDN, FVKESK. V lost 2 bases, J lost 5 bases, and 9 bases lay in between. This CDR3 spans 13 amino acids.

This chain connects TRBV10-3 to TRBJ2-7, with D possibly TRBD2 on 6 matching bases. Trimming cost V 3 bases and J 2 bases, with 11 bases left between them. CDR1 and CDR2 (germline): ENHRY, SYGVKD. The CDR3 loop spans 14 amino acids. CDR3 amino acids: CAISDRELTYEQYF. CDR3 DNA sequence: TGTGCCATCAGTGACCGGGAGTTAACCTACGAGCAGTACTTC.

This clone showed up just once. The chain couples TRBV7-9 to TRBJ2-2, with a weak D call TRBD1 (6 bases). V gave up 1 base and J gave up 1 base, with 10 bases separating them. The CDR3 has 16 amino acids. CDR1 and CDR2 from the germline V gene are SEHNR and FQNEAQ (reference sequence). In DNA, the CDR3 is TGTGCCAGCAGCTTAGTTCTACAGGGGAACACCGGGGAGCTGTTTTTT. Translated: CASSLVLQGNTGELFF. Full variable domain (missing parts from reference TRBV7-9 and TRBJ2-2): DTGVSQNPRHKITKRGQNVTFRCDPISEHNRLYWYRQTLGQGPEFLTYFQNEAQLEKSRLLSDRFSAERPKGSFSTLEIQRTEQGDSAMYLCASSLVLQGNTGELFFGEGSRLTVL.

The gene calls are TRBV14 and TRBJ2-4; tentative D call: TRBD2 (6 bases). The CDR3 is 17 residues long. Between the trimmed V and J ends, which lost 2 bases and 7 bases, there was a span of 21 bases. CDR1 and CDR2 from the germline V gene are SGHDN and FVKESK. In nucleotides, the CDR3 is TGTGCCAGCAGCCAACTCGGCGGGGCCAGGTCTCGGAACATTCAGTACTTC. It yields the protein CASSQLGGARSRNIQYF.

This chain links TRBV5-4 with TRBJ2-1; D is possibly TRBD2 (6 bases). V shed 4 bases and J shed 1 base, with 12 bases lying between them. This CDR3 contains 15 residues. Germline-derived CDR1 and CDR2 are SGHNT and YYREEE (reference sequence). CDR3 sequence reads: CASSPTSRSYNEQFF. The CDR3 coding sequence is TGTGCCAGCAGCCCGACTAGTAGGTCCTACAATGAGCAGTTCTTC.

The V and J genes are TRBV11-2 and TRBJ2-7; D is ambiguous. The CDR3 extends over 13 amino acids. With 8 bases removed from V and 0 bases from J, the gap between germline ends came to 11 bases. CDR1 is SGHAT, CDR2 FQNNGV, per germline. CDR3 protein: CASLGPPSYEQYF. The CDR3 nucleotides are TGTGCCAGCCTCGGGCCTCCCTCCTACGAGCAGTACTTC.

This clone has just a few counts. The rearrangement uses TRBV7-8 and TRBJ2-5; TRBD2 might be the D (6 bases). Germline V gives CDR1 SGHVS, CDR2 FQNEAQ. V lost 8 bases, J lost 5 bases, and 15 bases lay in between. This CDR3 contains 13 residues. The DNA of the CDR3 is TGTGCCAGCTTAATCAGGGAGGAGGAGACCCAGTACTTC. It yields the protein CASLIREEETQYF. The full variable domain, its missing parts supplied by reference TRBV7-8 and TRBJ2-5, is GAGVSQSPRYKVAKRGQDVALRCDPISGHVSLFWYQQALGQGPEFLTYFQNEAQLDKSGLPSDRFFAERPEGSVSTLKIQRTQQEDSAVYLCASLIREEETQYFGPGTRLLVL.